The 10 T cell receptor beta chains listed next were all sequenced from one sample in a study of blood T cells in healthy people across ages. A sample-barcoded 5' primer and a J-beta primer mix were used in a second PCR of roughly 7 to 11 cycles. A single record per CDR3 protein comes from TCRdb applying MiXCR to the 5' RACE reads. The top ten hold 11% of the sample, which has some 1.6 million distinct CDR3 sequences, approximately 32% seen once. Sequencing was carried out using blood. Receptor source: a woman aged 25 to 39 in good health.

V gene TRBV24-1 combines with J gene TRBJ2-1, with 9 bases identical to TRBD1. With V trimmed by 3 bases and J by 4 bases, 6 bases remained unmatched. The CDR3 contains 16 residues. CDR1 KGHDR and CDR2 SFDVKD come from the germline V gene. CDR3 nucleotide sequence: TGTGCCACCAGTGATCCCGGACAGGGGTTTTACAATGAGCAGTTCTTC. Translation gives CATSDPGQGFYNEQFF.

This clonotype was seen many times. V and J are TRBV20-1 and TRBJ2-1; 12 positions match TRBD2. CDR1 DFQATT and CDR2 SNEGSKA come from the germline V gene (reference sequence). V was pared by 6 bases and J by 1 base, with 10 bases of the junction left unmatched. The CDR3 has 17 amino acids. The CDR3 DNA reads TGCAGTGCAAGTTCCCTAGCGGGGGGGCCTTCCTACAATGAGCAGTTCTTC. Protein sequence: CSASSLAGGPSYNEQFF.

The chain recombines TRBV6-6 with TRBJ1-6; perhaps TRBD1 as D (6 bases). This CDR3 comprises 13 residues. Germline V gives CDR1 MNHNY, CDR2 SVGAGI (reference sequence). V lost 6 bases and J 10 bases, leaving 13 bases between the germline ends. The DNA of the CDR3 is TGTGCCAGCAGCTGGGGGGGCCAGTCACCCCTCCACTTT. Amino acid sequence: CASSWGGQSPLHF.

V and J are TRBV28 and TRBJ1-5; D gene unclear. The germline gives CDR1 MDHEN, CDR2 SYDVKM. V lost 2 bases and J 3 bases, leaving 8 bases between the germline ends. This CDR3 has 14 residues. The CDR3 bases are TGTGCCAGCAGTTTAAAAGGTCCCAATCAGCCCCAGCATTTT. Protein product: CASSLKGPNQPQHF.

Note on this clonotype: One junction end does not reproduce the germline sequence, and a read error may be involved. CDR3 sequence: CASRNRDRTYEEYF. Here the CDR3 DNA reads TGTGCCAGCAGGAACCGGGACAGAACCTACGAGGAGTACTTC. This rearrangement joins TRBV7-2 to TRBJ2-7, with 7 bases fitting TRBD1. Germline loops: CDR1 SGHTA, CDR2 FQGNSA. This CDR3 spans 14 amino acids.

The table lists this clonotype with many counts. This sequence joins TRBV28 and TRBJ1-2; TRBD1 matches at 7 bases. This CDR3 contains 12 residues. Germline V CDR1 and CDR2: MDHEN, SYDVKM. Trimming at V came to 5 bases and at J to 10 bases, leaving 7 bases not matched to a gene. The CDR3 reads CASSLRQGSYTF. The CDR3 DNA is TGTGCCAGCAGTCTCCGACAGGGTTCCTACACCTTC.

This clonotype was seen only a few times. This rearrangement joins TRBV11-2 to TRBJ2-7, with D uncertain. Trimming took 0 bases from V and 3 from J, leaving 12 bases between them. The length of the CDR3 is 15 residues. Germline V CDR1 and CDR2: SGHAT, FQNNGV. The CDR3: CASSLDGTSYYEQYF. Here the CDR3 DNA reads TGTGCCAGCAGCTTAGATGGCACTTCTTACTACGAGCAGTACTTC. The whole variable domain, remainder taken from reference TRBV11-2 and TRBJ2-7, is EAGVAQSPRYKIIEKRQSVAFWCNPISGHATLYWYQQILGQGPKLLIQFQNNGVVDDSQLPKDRFSAERLKGVDSTLKIQPAKLEDSAVYLCASSLDGTSYYEQYFGPGTRLTVT.

The chain couples TRBV12-3 or TRBV12-4 to TRBJ1-5; 8 bases fit TRBD1. This CDR3 has 14 amino acids. V lost 3 bases and J lost 7; bases outside the gene matches: 5. CDR3 bases: TGTGCCAGCAGTTTTCGGGCAGGGGGCCAGCCCCAGCATTTT. Amino acid sequence: CASSFRAGGQPQHF.

This chain uses TRBV30 with TRBJ2-4; D might be TRBD1 or TRBD2, each matching 5 bases. Germline V gene sequence: CDR1 GTSNPN, CDR2 SVGIG (reference sequence). The CDR3 is 13 residues long. The germline V and J ends were trimmed by 5 bases and 7 bases, with 15 bases remaining between them. CDR3 residues: CAWAWDARNIQYF. CDR3 DNA: TGTGCCTGGGCCTGGGACGCGAGGAACATTCAGTACTTC. The full variable domain, with the rest looked up from reference TRBV30 and TRBJ2-4, is SQTIHQWPATLVQPVGSPLSLECTVEGTSNPNLYWYRQAAGRGLQLLFYSVGIGQISSEVPQNLSASRPQDRQFILSSKKLLLSDSGFYLCAWAWDARNIQYFGAGTRLSVL.

There are a few counts of this clonotype. The chain uses TRBV7-9 and TRBJ1-1; maybe TRBD1 (5 bases). CDR1 and CDR2 from the germline V gene are SEHNR and FQNEAQ (reference sequence). The CDR3 has 15 amino acids. Between the trimmed V and J ends, which lost 4 bases and 1 base, there was a span of 13 bases. The CDR3 region is CASSSRDGENTEAFF. The CDR3 DNA reads TGTGCCAGCAGCTCCAGGGATGGCGAGAACACTGAAGCTTTCTTT.